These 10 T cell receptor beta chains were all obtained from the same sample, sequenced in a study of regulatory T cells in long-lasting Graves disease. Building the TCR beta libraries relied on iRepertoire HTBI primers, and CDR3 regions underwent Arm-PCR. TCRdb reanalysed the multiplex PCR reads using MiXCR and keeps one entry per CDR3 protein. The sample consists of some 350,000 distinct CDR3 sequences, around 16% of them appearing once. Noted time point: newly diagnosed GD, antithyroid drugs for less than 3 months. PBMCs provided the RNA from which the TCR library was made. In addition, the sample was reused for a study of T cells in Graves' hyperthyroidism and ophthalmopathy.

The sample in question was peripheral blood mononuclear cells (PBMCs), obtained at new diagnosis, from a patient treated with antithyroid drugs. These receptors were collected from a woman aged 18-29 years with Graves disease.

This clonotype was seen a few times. The CDR3 DNA reads TGTGCCAGCAGTTCGCCCGGGACAGGGTACGAGCAGTACTTC. Encoded protein: CASSSPGTGYEQYF. The chain is built from TRBV9 and TRBJ2-7, with TRBD1 identical over 9 bases. This CDR3 comprises 14 residues. Trimming cost V 5 bases and J 4 bases; bases outside gene matches: 7. The germline gives CDR1 SGDLS, CDR2 YYNGEE.

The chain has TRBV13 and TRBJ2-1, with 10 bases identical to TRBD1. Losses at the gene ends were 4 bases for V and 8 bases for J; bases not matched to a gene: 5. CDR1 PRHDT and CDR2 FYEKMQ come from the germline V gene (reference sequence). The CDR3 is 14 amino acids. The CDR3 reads CASSWRTGGDEQFF. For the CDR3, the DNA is TGTGCCAGCAGCTGGAGGACAGGGGGGGATGAGCAGTTCTTC. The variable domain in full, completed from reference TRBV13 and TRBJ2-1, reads AAGVIQSPRHLIKEKRETATLKCYPIPRHDTVYWYQQGPGQDPQFLISFYEKMQSDKGSIPDRFSAQQFSDYHSELNMSSLELGDSALYFCASSWRTGGDEQFFGPGTRLTVL.

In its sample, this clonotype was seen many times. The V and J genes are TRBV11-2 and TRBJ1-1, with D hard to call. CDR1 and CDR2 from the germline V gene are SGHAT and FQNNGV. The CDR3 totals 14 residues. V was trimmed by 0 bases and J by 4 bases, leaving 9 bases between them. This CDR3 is CASSLEPGGTEAFF. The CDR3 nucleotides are TGTGCCAGCAGCTTAGAACCGGGAGGCACTGAAGCTTTCTTT. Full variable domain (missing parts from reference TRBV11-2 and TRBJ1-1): EAGVAQSPRYKIIEKRQSVAFWCNPISGHATLYWYQQILGQGPKLLIQFQNNGVVDDSQLPKDRFSAERLKGVDSTLKIQPAKLEDSAVYLCASSLEPGGTEAFFGQGTRLTVV.

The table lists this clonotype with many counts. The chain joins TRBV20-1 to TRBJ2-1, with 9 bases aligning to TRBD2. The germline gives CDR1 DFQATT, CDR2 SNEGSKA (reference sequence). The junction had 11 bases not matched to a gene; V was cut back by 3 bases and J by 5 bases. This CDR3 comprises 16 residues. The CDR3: CSARAGGTSRDNEQFF. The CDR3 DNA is TGCAGTGCTAGGGCGGGGGGGACTAGCAGGGACAATGAGCAGTTCTTC.

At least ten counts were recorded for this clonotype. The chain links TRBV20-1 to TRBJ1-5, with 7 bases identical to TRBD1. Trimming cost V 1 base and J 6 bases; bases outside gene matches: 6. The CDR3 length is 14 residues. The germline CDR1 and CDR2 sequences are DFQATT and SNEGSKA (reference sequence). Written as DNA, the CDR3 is TGCAGTGCTAGAGGTGACAGGGTATCTCAGCCCCAGCATTTT. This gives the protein CSARGDRVSQPQHF.

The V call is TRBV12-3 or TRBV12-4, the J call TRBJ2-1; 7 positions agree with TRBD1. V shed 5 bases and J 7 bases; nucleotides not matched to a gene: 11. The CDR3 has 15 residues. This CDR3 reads CASSPRGSQRNEQFF. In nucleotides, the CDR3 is TGTGCCAGCAGTCCCAGGGGGAGCCAGCGAAATGAGCAGTTCTTC.

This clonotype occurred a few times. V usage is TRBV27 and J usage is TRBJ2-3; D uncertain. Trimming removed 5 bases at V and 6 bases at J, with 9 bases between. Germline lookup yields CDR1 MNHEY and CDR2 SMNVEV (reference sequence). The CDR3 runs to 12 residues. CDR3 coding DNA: TGTGCCAGCAGTCCAAATCAGGATACGCAGTATTTT. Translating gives CASSPNQDTQYF.

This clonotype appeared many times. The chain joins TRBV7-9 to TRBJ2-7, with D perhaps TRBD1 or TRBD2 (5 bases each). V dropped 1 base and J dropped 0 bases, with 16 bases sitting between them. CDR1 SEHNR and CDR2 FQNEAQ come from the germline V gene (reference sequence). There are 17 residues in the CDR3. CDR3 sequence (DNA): TGTGCCAGCAGCTTAGATCCCCGGGGCCCAAGCTCCTACGAGCAGTACTTC. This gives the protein CASSLDPRGPSSYEQYF.

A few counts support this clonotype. The CDR3 DNA sequence: TGTGCCAGCAGTTTTGGTGGAGGGGAAGGCTACACCTTC. Protein product: CASSFGGGEGYTF. The gene calls are TRBV12-3 or TRBV12-4 and TRBJ1-2; D may be TRBD1 (5 bases). The CDR3 is 13 residues long. V was trimmed by 3 bases and J by 8 bases, leaving 13 bases between them.

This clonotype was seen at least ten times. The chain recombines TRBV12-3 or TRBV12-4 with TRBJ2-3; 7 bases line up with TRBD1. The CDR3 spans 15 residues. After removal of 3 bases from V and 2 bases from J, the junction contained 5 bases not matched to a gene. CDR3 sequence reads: CASSFNTGVTDTQYF. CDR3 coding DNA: TGTGCCAGCAGTTTCAACACAGGGGTCACAGATACGCAGTATTTT.